The TCR beta chain under discussion was sequenced for a study of blood T cell repertoires in COVID-19. Grouping used clinical history reported by participants in a survey and questionnaire. All recovered Cohort 3 donors got two negative PCRs, got clearance, or saw symptom resolution. Per the germline V gene, CDR1 is SEHNR and CDR2 is FQNEAQ (reference sequence). CDR3 length equals 17 residues. J was trimmed by 1 base and V by 5 bases; bases with no gene match: 12. The data were produced by immunoSEQ multiplex PCR, yet TCRdb's version contains in-frame clones alone and is incomplete. This table has 150,000 or so clones, 84% appearing once.

Sequenced input: PBMCs or T cells enriched from blood (not recorded which). The TCR sequence derives from a man aged 50 or older who had recovered from COVID-19. This chain connects TRBV7-9 to TRBJ1-1, with 8 bases identical to TRBD1. The CDR3 DNA sequence: TGTGCCAGCAGCATAGGCGACCCGGGACAGGAGAACACTGAAGCTTTCTTT. Protein sequence: CASSIGDPGQENTEAFF.